Listed here are 22 T cell receptor beta chains from one sample, sequenced in a study of blood T cell repertoires in COVID-19. The assay was immunoSEQ multiplex PCR, and TCRdb's table has in-frame clones only and misses some. The data show some 340,000 clones, roughly 80% seen once. Sequencing input: PBMCs or T cells enriched from blood (not recorded which). The receptors derive from a woman aged 45-65 years who had recovered from COVID-19.

The chain joins TRBV5-6 to TRBJ2-7; TRBD2 agrees at 10 bases. Germline-derived CDR1 and CDR2 are SGHDT and YYEEEE. CDR3 length: 14 amino acids. V gave up 2 bases and J gave up 3 bases; unmatched junction bases: 2. The CDR3 sequence: CASSFSGGDYEQYF. In DNA form, the CDR3 reads TGTGCCAGCAGCTTCAGCGGGGGGGACTACGAGCAGTACTTC.

CDR3 in amino acids: CASSQVVTGELFF. As DNA, the CDR3 is TGCGCCAGCAGCCAAGTCGTCACCGGGGAGCTGTTTTTT. The rearrangement joins TRBV4-3 to TRBJ2-2; D not certain. Trimming took 1 base from V and 4 from J, leaving 4 bases between them. This CDR3 spans 13 amino acids. Germline loops: CDR1 LGHNA, CDR2 YSLEER.

This sequence joins TRBV18 and TRBJ1-2; possible D gene TRBD1, 5 bases. This CDR3 has 15 residues. In germline, CDR1 is KGHSH, CDR2 LQKENI. Trimming stripped 2 bases from V and 0 bases from J, with 10 bases between. Here the CDR3 reads CASSPGAGSNYGYTF. CDR3 sequence (DNA): TGTGCCAGCTCACCAGGGGCAGGTTCTAACTATGGCTACACCTTC.

The V call is TRBV6-5, the J call TRBJ2-7, with TRBD1 identical over 8 bases. Germline V lookup: CDR1 MNHEY, CDR2 SVGAGI. The CDR3 sequence is 15 residues long. The V and J ends lost 5 bases and 3 bases, in that order; junction bases with no gene match: 9. CDR3 protein: CASSRFGTGGYEQYF. The CDR3 DNA reads as TGTGCCAGCAGTAGATTCGGGACAGGAGGCTACGAGCAGTACTTC.

This rearrangement joins TRBV25-1 to TRBJ1-2, with a possible D match to TRBD1 (5 bases). V was cut by 5 bases and J by 4 bases, with 8 bases left in between. Germline assignment: CDR1 MGHDK and CDR2 SYGVNS. This CDR3 contains 12 residues. The CDR3 spells CASSPQGYGYTF. CDR3 DNA sequence: TGTGCCAGCAGTCCCCAGGGCTATGGCTACACCTTC.

J is TRBJ2-1 and V is TRBV4-3; TRBD1 matches at 7 bases. V shed 2 bases and J 1 base; nucleotides not matched to a gene: 5. The CDR3 has 16 residues. Germline V lookup: CDR1 LGHNA, CDR2 YSLEER. The CDR3 bases are TGCGCCAGCAGCCAACCGGGACAGTCTTCCTACAATGAGCAGTTCTTC. Translating it yields CASSQPGQSSYNEQFF.

J is TRBJ1-2 and V is TRBV19; possibly TRBD1 for D (5 bases). From germline, CDR1 is LNHDA and CDR2 SQIVND (reference sequence). The CDR3 spans 12 residues. Between the trimmed V and J ends, which lost 3 bases and 7 bases, there was a span of 9 bases. The chain's CDR3 is CASSIAGSGYTF. The CDR3 nucleotides read TGTGCCAGTAGTATTGCAGGGTCTGGCTACACCTTC.

The V call is TRBV21-1, the J call TRBJ1-1; the table names TRBD1, a call not compared with the DNA. TRBV21-1 is reported as a pseudogene. The CDR3 sequence is 13 residues long. The DNA of the CDR3 is TGTGCCAGCACCACGAGGGGGTTACGTGAAGCTTTCTTT. Translating it yields CASTTRGLREAFF.

In its sample, this clone was seen once. This chain links TRBV7-2 with TRBJ2-3, with 10 bases lining up with TRBD2. CDR3 length: 17 amino acids. V shed 1 base, J shed 2 bases, and the junction held 6 bases outside the gene matches. Germline V gene data show CDR1 as SGHTA and CDR2 as FQGNSA. The CDR3 here is CASSLGWSGGVTDTQYF. The CDR3 DNA reads TGTGCCAGCAGCTTAGGTTGGAGCGGGGGGGTCACAGATACGCAGTATTTT.

The chain carries TRBV18 and TRBJ2-2; 8 bases align to TRBD1. Per the germline V gene, CDR1 is KGHSH and CDR2 is LQKENI. V lost 4 bases to trimming and J lost 4 bases; unmatched junction nucleotides: 5. This CDR3 has 15 amino acids. CDR3 protein: CASSRDRRVTGELFF. CDR3 nucleotides: TGTGCCAGCTCACGGGACAGGCGAGTCACCGGGGAGCTGTTTTTT.

The chain combines TRBV29-1 with TRBJ2-3; 14 positions agree with TRBD2. Germline assignment: CDR1 SQVTM and CDR2 ANQGSEA. J lost 4 bases, V lost 4 bases, and 13 bases had no gene match. The CDR3 runs to 18 residues. The CDR3 region has the DNA TGCAGCGTTGCAAGTGACGGGACTAGCGGGAGCCGCGCAGATACGCAGTATTTT. Protein: CSVASDGTSGSRADTQYF.

This clone was observed a single time. The chain employs TRBV12-3 or TRBV12-4 and TRBJ1-1; TRBD1 might be the D (5 bases). The CDR3 runs 12 residues. V lost 6 bases, J lost 4 bases, and 9 bases lay in between. In DNA, the CDR3 is TGTGCCAGCAGGCTCGGGGGCACTGAAGCTTTCTTT. It specifies CASRLGGTEAFF.

This sequence joins TRBV7-2 and TRBJ2-3; no clear D gene. The CDR3 runs 13 residues. Germline V gene lookup returns CDR1 SGHTA and CDR2 FQGNSA. V was shortened by 5 bases and J by 6 bases, with 12 bases between the two germline ends. CDR3 DNA sequence: TGTGCCAGCAGCGCCTCTAGTTCTGATACGCAGTATTTT. Its translation: CASSASSSDTQYF.

The rearrangement joins TRBV6-2 or TRBV6-3 to TRBJ1-3; 7 bases fit TRBD1. This CDR3 comprises 15 residues. CDR1 is MNHEY and CDR2 is SVGEGT in the germline V gene. The J segment lost 2 bases and the V segment lost 4 bases, leaving 5 bases of the junction unmatched. In DNA form, the CDR3 reads TGTGCCAGCAGTTTACCTGGGACAGCTGGAAACACCATATATTTT. Translating it yields CASSLPGTAGNTIYF.

CDR3 residues: CASSAQSGLAGSTGTDTQYF. CDR3 DNA sequence: TGTGCCAGCAGTGCGCAGTCGGGACTAGCGGGGTCGACGGGCACAGATACGCAGTATTTT. The chain joins TRBV6-1 to TRBJ2-3; 13 positions match TRBD2. CDR1 is MNHNS and CDR2 is SASEGT in the germline V gene. V lost 4 bases and J lost 1; bases outside the gene matches: 14. CDR3 length equals 20 residues.

This clone came up a few times. The chain joins TRBV11-2 to TRBJ2-3; TRBD1 is a possible D gene (6 bases). Per germline, CDR1 SGHAT and CDR2 FQNNGV. Trimming removed 5 bases at V and 8 bases at J, with 11 bases between. The CDR3 totals 12 residues. The CDR3 spells CASSGVRGTQYF. The CDR3 nucleotides read TGTGCCAGCAGCGGGGTCAGGGGTACGCAGTATTTT.

This chain links TRBV11-2 with TRBJ1-2; D may be TRBD1 (5 bases). The ends were cut back, 0 bases at V and 7 bases at J, with 9 bases in the middle. The CDR3 totals 13 residues. CDR1 and CDR2 from the germline V gene are SGHAT and FQNNGV. The CDR3: CASSLETGAGYTF. The CDR3 bases are TGTGCCAGCAGCTTAGAAACTGGGGCTGGCTACACCTTC. The full variable domain, its missing parts supplied by reference TRBV11-2 and TRBJ1-2, is EAGVAQSPRYKIIEKRQSVAFWCNPISGHATLYWYQQILGQGPKLLIQFQNNGVVDDSQLPKDRFSAERLKGVDSTLKIQPAKLEDSAVYLCASSLETGAGYTFGSGTRLTVV.

The chain employs TRBV6-6 and TRBJ2-4, with 12 bases matching TRBD2. The J segment lost 6 bases and the V segment lost 6 bases, leaving 6 bases of the junction unmatched. The CDR3 runs to 15 residues. Per the germline V gene, CDR1 is MNHNY and CDR2 is SVGAGI (reference sequence). CDR3 coding DNA: TGTGCCAGCAGGAGGACTAGCGGGATGGGAAACATTCAGTACTTC. This codes for CASRRTSGMGNIQYF.

The V and J genes are TRBV29-1 and TRBJ2-7; perhaps TRBD1 as D (6 bases). Trimming left V 0 bases short and J 3 bases short, with 15 bases between. CDR1 is SQVTM, CDR2 ANQGSEA, per germline. The CDR3 has 15 residues. The CDR3 sequence: CSVEDRAQGIYEQYF. The DNA of the CDR3 is TGCAGCGTTGAAGATCGCGCACAGGGAATCTACGAGCAGTACTTC.

The chain employs TRBV4-3 and TRBJ1-5; perhaps TRBD1 as D (6 bases). The CDR3 has 14 amino acids. From germline, CDR1 is LGHNA and CDR2 YSLEER. V was pared by 0 bases and J by 6 bases, with 9 bases between. The CDR3 region is CASSQDLGAQPQHF. Written as DNA, the CDR3 is TGCGCCAGCAGCCAAGATTTGGGGGCTCAGCCCCAGCATTTT.

The rearrangement links TRBV4-1 to TRBJ2-7; 10 positions match TRBD2. Germline V lookup: CDR1 MGHRA, CDR2 YSYEKL. Trimming cost V 1 base and J 4 bases; bases outside gene matches: 4. This CDR3 comprises 15 residues. CDR3 nucleotide sequence: TGCGCCAGCAGCCAAGTGGCTAGCGGGAGTTACGAGCAGTACTTC. Its protein product is CASSQVASGSYEQYF.

V usage is TRBV25-1 and J usage is TRBJ2-5, with a weak D call TRBD2 (6 bases). Trimming cost V 3 bases and J 5 bases, with 25 bases left between them. Germline CDR1 is MGHDK and CDR2 is SYGVNS. This CDR3 is built from 18 residues. CDR3 nucleotide sequence: TGTGCCAGCAGTGATCACGGGAGTGGCCGCAGTAAGGGCGAGACCCAGTACTTC. It translates to CASSDHGSGRSKGETQYF.